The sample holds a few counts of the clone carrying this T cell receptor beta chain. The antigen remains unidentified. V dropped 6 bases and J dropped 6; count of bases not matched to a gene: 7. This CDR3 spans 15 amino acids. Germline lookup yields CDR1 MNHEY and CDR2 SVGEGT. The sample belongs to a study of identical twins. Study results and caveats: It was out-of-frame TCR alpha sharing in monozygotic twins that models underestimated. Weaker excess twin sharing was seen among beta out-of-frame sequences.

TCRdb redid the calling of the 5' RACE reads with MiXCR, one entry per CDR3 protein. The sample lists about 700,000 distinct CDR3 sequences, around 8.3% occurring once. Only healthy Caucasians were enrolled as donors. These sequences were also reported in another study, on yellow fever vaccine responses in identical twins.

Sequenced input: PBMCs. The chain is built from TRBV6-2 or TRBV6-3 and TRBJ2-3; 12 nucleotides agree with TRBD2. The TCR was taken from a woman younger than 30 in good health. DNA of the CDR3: TGTGCCAGCAGCCGCCTAGCGGGAGGGCTTGATACGCAGTATTTT. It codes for CASSRLAGGLDTQYF.